This TCR beta chain derives from a study of cytomegalovirus exposure and HLA in healthy donors. As regards this clone: Antigen unknown.

Study observations and caveats: Prior analysis indicated that the majority of TCR beta V segments exhibited productivity approximately 87% or approximately 30% of the time. Later analysis identified several of the most significant clusters that appeared linked to common viral pathogens. A few of the chains that were CMV-associated were confirmed in vitro to be specific for CMV antigens.

PCR primers comprised 60 Vbeta and 13 Jbeta primers. The protocol was immunoSEQ multiplex PCR, while the TCRdb copy is restricted to in-frame clones and leaves out a portion. This sample carries over 95,000 clones, around 77% of them seen once, and the ten largest clones take 5.4%. Donors likely had unrecorded immune exposures despite being nominally healthy when sampled. This TCR was sampled from a woman aged 25-40 years in good health and CMV-seropositive. Material for sequencing was PBMCs.

As DNA, the CDR3 is TGTGCCACCAGCACCGGGACTAGTCTGTACAATGAGCAGTTCTTC. Its translation is CATSTGTSLYNEQFF. The chain is built from TRBV15 and TRBJ2-1; 8 bases map to TRBD2. CDR3 length equals 15 residues. The J segment lost 4 bases and the V segment lost 4 bases, leaving 6 bases of the junction unmatched. Germline assignment: CDR1 LNHNV and CDR2 YYDKDF (reference sequence).